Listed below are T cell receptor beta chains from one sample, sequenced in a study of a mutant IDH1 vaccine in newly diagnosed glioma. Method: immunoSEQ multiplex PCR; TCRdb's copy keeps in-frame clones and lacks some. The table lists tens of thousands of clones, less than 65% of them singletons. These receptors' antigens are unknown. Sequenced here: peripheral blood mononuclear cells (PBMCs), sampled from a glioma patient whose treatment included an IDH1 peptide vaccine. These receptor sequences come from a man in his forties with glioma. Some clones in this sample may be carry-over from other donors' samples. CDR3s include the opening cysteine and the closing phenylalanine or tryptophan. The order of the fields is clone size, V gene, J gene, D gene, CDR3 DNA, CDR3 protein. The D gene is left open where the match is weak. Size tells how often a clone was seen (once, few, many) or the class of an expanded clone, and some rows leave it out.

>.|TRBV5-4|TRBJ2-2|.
TGTGCCAGCAGCTGGGCCCCGGTAGGGGCGAACACCGGGGAGCTGTTTTTT
CASSWAPVGANTGELFF
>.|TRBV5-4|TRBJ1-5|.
TGTGCCAGCAGCTTGACAGGGTCCGATCAGCCCCAGCATTTT
CASSLTGSDQPQHF
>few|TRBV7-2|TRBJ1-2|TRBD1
TGTGCCAGCAGCTTAGGACAGGGGGGAGGCTACACCTTC
CASSLGQGGGYTF
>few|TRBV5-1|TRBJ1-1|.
TGCGCCAGCAGCTCGCAGGGGAACACTGAAGCTTTCTTT
CASSSQGNTEAFF
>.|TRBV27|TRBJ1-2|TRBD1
TGTGCCAGCAGTTCCCTCCGACAGGGGGCGGGCTATGGCTACACCTTC
CASSSLRQGAGYGYTF
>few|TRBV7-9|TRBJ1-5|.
TGTGCCAGCAGCTCGGACGGAGTAAATCTTCCCCAGCATTTT
CASSSDGVNLPQHF
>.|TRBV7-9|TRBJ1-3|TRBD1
TGTGCCAGCAGCTTAGCGCGGGGGACAGTGGGAAACACCATATATTTT
CASSLARGTVGNTIYF
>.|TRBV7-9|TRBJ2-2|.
TGTGCCAGCAGCTGGGGCACCGGGGAGCTGTTTTTT
CASSWGTGELFF
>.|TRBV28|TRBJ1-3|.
TGTGCCAGCTTGGAGGGATGGACCATATATTTT
CASLEGWTIYF
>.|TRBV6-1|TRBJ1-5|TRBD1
TGTGCCAGCTCCCGGGACAGGGGTTCCAATCAGCCCCAGCATTTT
CASSRDRGSNQPQHF
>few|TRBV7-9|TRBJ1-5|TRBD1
TGTGCCAGCAGCTTACAGGGGGGAGGCCAGCCCCAGCATTTT
CASSLQGGGQPQHF
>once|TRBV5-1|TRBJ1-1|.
TGCGCCAGCAGGGATTGGGCGGTCAGCAACACTGAAGCTTTCTTT
CASRDWAVSNTEAFF
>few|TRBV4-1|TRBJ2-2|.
TGCGCCAGCAGCCGCCCTGCAGGAAAATACACCGGGGAGCTGTTTTTT
CASSRPAGKYTGELFF
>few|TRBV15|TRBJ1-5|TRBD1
TGTGCCACCAGCTGGACAGGGGGCCATCAGCCCCAGCATTTT
CATSWTGGHQPQHF
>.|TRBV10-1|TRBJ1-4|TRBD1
TGCGCCAGCAGTTCAGGGGGAACTAATGAAAAACTGTTTTTT
CASSSGGTNEKLFF
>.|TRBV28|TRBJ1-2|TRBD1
TGTGCCACCCGGACAGGGTTAAACTATGGCTACACCTTC
CATRTGLNYGYTF
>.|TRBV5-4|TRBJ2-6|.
TGTGCCAGCAGCTTGGGGAGGGTTCGGGGGTCTGGGGCCAACGTCCTGACTTTC
CASSLGRVRGSGANVLTF
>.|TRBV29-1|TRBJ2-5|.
TGCAGCGTTGACGGTCGGGGTCAAGAGACCCAGTACTTC
CSVDGRGQETQYF
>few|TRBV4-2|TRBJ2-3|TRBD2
TGTGCCAGCAGCCAAGGAGATAGCGGGGCGGCAGGTTTATTGACAGATACGCAGTATTTT
CASSQGDSGAAGLLTDTQYF
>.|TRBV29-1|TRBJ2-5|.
TGCAGCGTTGAACCACAGTATGCCCTACAAGAGACCCAGTACTTC
CSVEPQYALQETQYF
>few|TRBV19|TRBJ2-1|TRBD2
TGTGCCAGTAGGGGACTAGCGGGGGGCAATGAGCAGTTCTTC
CASRGLAGGNEQFF
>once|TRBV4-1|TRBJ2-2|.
TGCGCCAGCAGATTGGACGCTACGAACACCGGGGAGCTGTTTTTT
CASRLDATNTGELFF
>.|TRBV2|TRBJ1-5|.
TGTGCCAGCGCCATGGGGGAGCAGCCCCAGCATTTT
CASAMGEQPQHF
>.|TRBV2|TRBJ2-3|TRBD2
TGTGCCAGCAGTTACGGACTAGCGGGGGGACCCACAGATACGCAGTATTTT
CASSYGLAGGPTDTQYF
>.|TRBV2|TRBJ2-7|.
TGTGCCAGCAGTGTTTCAACGATCGAGCAGTACTTC
CASSVSTIEQYF
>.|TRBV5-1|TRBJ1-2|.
TGCGCCAGCAGCCCTGCGGACAGTTTTGTGTCTGGCTACACCTTC
CASSPADSFVSGYTF
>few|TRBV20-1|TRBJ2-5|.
TGCAGTGCTAGGGGCGCGGAGACCCAGTACTTC
CSARGAETQYF
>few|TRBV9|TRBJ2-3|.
TGTGCCAGCAGCGTAGGACAGGCGGATACGCAGTATTTT
CASSVGQADTQYF
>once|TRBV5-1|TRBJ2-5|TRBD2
TGCGCCAGCAGCCAGGCTAGCGGGGGAGCCGGAGAGACCCAGTACTTC
CASSQASGGAGETQYF
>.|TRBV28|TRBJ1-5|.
TGTGCCAGCAGTTTAGGCACGGCTAGCAATCAGCCCCAGCATTTT
CASSLGTASNQPQHF
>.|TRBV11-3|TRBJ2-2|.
TGTGCCAGCAGCTTAGGTCGGGGGAGAACCGGGGAGCTGTTTTTT
CASSLGRGRTGELFF
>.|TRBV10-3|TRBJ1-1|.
TGTGCCATCAGTGTGGACACCTACACTGAAGCTTTCTTT
CAISVDTYTEAFF
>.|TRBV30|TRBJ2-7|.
TGTGCCTGCTACCCCGATAGGAGCTCCTACGAGCAGTACTTC
CACYPDRSSYEQYF
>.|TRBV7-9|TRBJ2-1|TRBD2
TGTGCCAGCAGCTTGGGGGGACTAGCGGGGGGGCGGAATGAGCAGTTCTTC
CASSLGGLAGGRNEQFF
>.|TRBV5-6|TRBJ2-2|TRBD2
TGTGCCAGCTACAAAAGCGGGGGCTGGGGGGAGCTGTTTTTT
CASYKSGGWGELFF
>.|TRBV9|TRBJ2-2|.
TGTGCCAGCAGCTCCCCCAGCGGAGGGGGGGCCGGGGAGCTGTTTTTT
CASSSPSGGGAGELFF
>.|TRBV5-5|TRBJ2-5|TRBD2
TGTGCCAGCAGCTCCGGACTAGCGGAAGTAGAGACCCAGTACTTC
CASSSGLAEVETQYF
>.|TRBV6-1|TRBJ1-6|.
TGTGCCAGCAGTGACCGGGACTGGAATTCACCCCTCCACTTT
CASSDRDWNSPLHF
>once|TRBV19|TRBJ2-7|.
TGTGCCAGTAGTATTCTAGACACCTACGAGCAGTACTTC
CASSILDTYEQYF
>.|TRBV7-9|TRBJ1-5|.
TGTGCCAGCAGCTTAACGGATCCTCTCCAATCGCCCCAGCATTTT
CASSLTDPLQSPQHF
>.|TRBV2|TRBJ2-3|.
TGTGCCAGCAGTCCTAGTTCCGGCACAGATACGCAGTATTTT
CASSPSSGTDTQYF
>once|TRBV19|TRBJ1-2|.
TGTGCCAGTAGTCCTAATCGGGGTACAGGTCGTTATCTCTCTGGCTACACCTTC
CASSPNRGTGRYLSGYTF
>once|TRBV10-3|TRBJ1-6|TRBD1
TGTGCCATCAGTGAGTTGGACAGGGCTCCCGATTCACCCCTCCACTTT
CAISELDRAPDSPLHF
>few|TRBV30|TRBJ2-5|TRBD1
TGTGCCTGGGGGGGGACAGGGTCGACAGAGACCCAGTACTTC
CAWGGTGSTETQYF
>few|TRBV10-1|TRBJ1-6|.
TGCGCCAGCAGTGAGTCGAATAGGCGAACCCTAAGCTCCTATAATTCACCCCTCCACTTT
CASSESNRRTLSSYNSPLHF
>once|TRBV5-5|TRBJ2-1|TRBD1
TGTGCCAGCAGATCTCTAAACGGACAGGGAGGTACGTTCTTC
CASRSLNGQGGTFF
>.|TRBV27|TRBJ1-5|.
TGTGCCAGCAGTCAGAATGGTCAGCCCCAGCATTTT
CASSQNGQPQHF
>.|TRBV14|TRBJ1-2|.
TGTGCCAGCTCCTCGAGGAGGGGGGGTGGCTACACCTTC
CASSSRRGGGYTF
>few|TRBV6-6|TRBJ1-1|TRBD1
TGTGCCAGCAGAAGCGGACAGGGGGCATCTGAAGCTTTCTTT
CASRSGQGASEAFF
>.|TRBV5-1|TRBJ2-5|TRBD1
TGCGCCAGCAGCTTGGGTGCCGGGACAGGAAAAGAGACCCAGTACTTC
CASSLGAGTGKETQYF
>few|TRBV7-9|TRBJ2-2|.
TGTGCCAGCAGCTTAGTAAGGCTGGAAACCGGGGAGCTGTTTTTT
CASSLVRLETGELFF
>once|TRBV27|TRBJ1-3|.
TGTGCCAGCAGTTTGGGGGCCCTGTCGGGCACCATATATTTT
CASSLGALSGTIYF
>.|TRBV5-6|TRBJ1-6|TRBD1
TGTGCCAGCAGCTTGCCAGGGGGGAAGAATTCACCCCTCCACTTT
CASSLPGGKNSPLHF